This TCR beta chain was captured by sequencing in a study of CD8 T cells in Susac syndrome. Note on this clonotype: Its antigen is currently unknown.

Study-level points and caveats: It was acknowledged in the study that the number of individuals who were included in its TCR sequencing and HLA analysis was relatively small.

Healthy donors matched for age and sex were used as controls. An amount of RNA that ranged from roughly 0.45 to 1 ug was reverse transcribed with random hexamers. A multiplex approach, immunoSEQ multiplex PCR, amplified TCR beta CDR3 across 54 Vbeta and 13 Jbeta. TCRdb recomputed calls from the immunoSEQ multiplex PCR reads with MiXCR, one row per CDR3 protein. This sample has approximately 100,000 distinct CDR3 sequences; 92% occur once, and the top ten carry around 0.14%. The CDR3 is made up of 15 amino acids. The germline V gene encodes CDR1 SGDLS and CDR2 YYNGEE. Trimming shortened V by 0 bases and J by 0 bases, and 6 bases separated the two germline ends.

This chain joins TRBV9 and TRBJ2-2; no definite D call. This clonotype originated in a human donor in good health. The specimen sequenced was CD4+ T cells from PBMCs. The CDR3 protein is CASSVGQANTGELFF. The CDR3 DNA sequence: TGTGCCAGCAGCGTAGGGCAGGCGAACACCGGGGAGCTGTTTTTT.